This T cell receptor beta chain was recorded in a study of blood T cell repertoires in COVID-19. Turning to the study itself: Donors in the United States, Italy and Spain gave samples during acute or convalescent COVID-19. T cells, B-cell-depleted T cells, or PBMCs supplied cDNA or gDNA.

Trimming pared 6 bases from V and 4 bases from J, leaving 12 bases between. This CDR3 region has 13 residues. As processed by the authors: Reference gene primer amplification in the assay estimated nucleated cell counts. Clones were read by immunoSEQ multiplex PCR, and TCRdb kept only the in-frame ones, dropping some. That table is the source of V, J and clone size, and D and trimming were worked out from the DNA. The table includes tens of thousands of clones, about four fifths detected once. This clone was seen only once. Input material: peripheral blood. This clonotype was sampled from a man in his 60s with acute or convalescent COVID-19. The V call is TRBV12-3 or TRBV12-4, the J call TRBJ1-2; D is unclear. CDR3 sequence (DNA): TGTGCCAGCAGCCCTTCGGGAATCTATGGCTACACCTTC. It yields the protein CASSPSGIYGYTF.